The rows below give T cell receptor beta chains drawn from one sample of a study of technical replicates of blood from several donors. Generated by immunoSEQ multiplex PCR, the TCRdb table keeps only in-frame clones and is missing some. The sample yields around 70,000 clones, approximately 97% seen once. The sample consisted of T cells isolated from PBMCs. The receptors were gathered from a human donor in good health. Both conserved end residues are part of each CDR3. Each record gives: V gene, D gene, clone size, J gene, CDR3 protein, CDR3 DNA. D genes are given only for firm matches. Not all rows give a size; the values are once, few, many and, for expanded clones, a class.

V: TRBV7-8; D: TRBD1; size: -; J: TRBJ1-2; CDR3: CASSSGTGNYGYTF; DNA: TGTGCCAGCAGCTCCGGGACAGGGAACTATGGCTACACCTTC
V: TRBV5-1; D: -; size: -; J: TRBJ2-7; CDR3: CASSLSQNTYEQYF; DNA: TGCGCCAGCAGCTTGTCGCAGAACACCTACGAGCAGTACTTC
V: TRBV9; D: TRBD2; size: -; J: TRBJ2-1; CDR3: CASSASGVRDEQFF; DNA: TGTGCCAGCAGCGCTAGCGGGGTCCGGGATGAGCAGTTCTTC
V: TRBV6-4; D: -; size: -; J: TRBJ1-2; CDR3: CASSLRSRDITNYGYTF; DNA: TGTGCCAGCAGTCTAAGGAGTAGGGACATTACTAACTATGGCTACACCTTC
V: TRBV4-1; D: -; size: -; J: TRBJ2-1; CDR3: CASSQVDSDHNEQFF; DNA: TGCGCCAGCAGCCAAGTGGACTCAGATCACAATGAGCAGTTCTTC
V: TRBV10-3; D: TRBD2; size: -; J: TRBJ2-1; CDR3: CAISQTSGTGLGFF; DNA: TGTGCCATCAGCCAGACTAGCGGGACGGGTCTAGGGTTCTTC
V: TRBV7-7; D: TRBD2; size: -; J: TRBJ2-5; CDR3: CASKALAGEETQYF; DNA: TGTGCCAGCAAGGCGCTAGCGGGAGAAGAGACCCAGTACTTC
V: TRBV29-1; D: TRBD1; size: -; J: TRBJ1-2; CDR3: CSVATGTGVGYGYTF; DNA: TGCAGCGTGGCGACCGGGACAGGGGTGGGATATGGCTACACCTTC
V: TRBV5-1; D: TRBD2; size: -; J: TRBJ2-1; CDR3: CASSWTSGDNEQFF; DNA: TGCGCCAGCAGCTGGACTAGCGGTGACAATGAGCAGTTCTTC
V: TRBV5-6; D: TRBD1; size: -; J: TRBJ1-1; CDR3: CASSRDRGGWNTEAFF; DNA: TGTGCCAGCAGCCGGGACAGGGGAGGGTGGAACACTGAAGCTTTCTTT
V: TRBV5-4; D: -; size: -; J: TRBJ1-3; CDR3: CASSIGVERNTIYF; DNA: TGTGCCAGCAGCATCGGGGTGGAGAGAAACACCATATATTTT
V: TRBV20-1; D: TRBD1; size: -; J: TRBJ1-2; CDR3: CSARTGRGYTF; DNA: TGCAGTGCCCGGACAGGGAGAGGCTACACCTTC
V: TRBV6-5; D: TRBD2; size: -; J: TRBJ2-7; CDR3: CASSYSGLAEYEQYF; DNA: TGTGCCAGCAGTTACTCGGGACTAGCGGAGTACGAGCAGTACTTC
V: TRBV6-1; D: TRBD2; size: -; J: TRBJ2-7; CDR3: CASSERGTRYSYEQYF; DNA: TGTGCCAGCAGTGAAAGGGGGACTAGATATTCCTACGAGCAGTACTTC
V: TRBV11-2; D: -; size: -; J: TRBJ1-1; CDR3: CASSLGRTEAFF; DNA: TGTGCCAGCAGCTTGGGCAGGACTGAAGCTTTCTTT
V: TRBV30; D: -; size: -; J: TRBJ2-1; CDR3: CAWGLANEQFF; DNA: TGTGCCTGGGGTCTAGCAAATGAGCAGTTCTTC
V: TRBV27; D: -; size: -; J: TRBJ1-1; CDR3: CASSFVRLAEAFF; DNA: TGTGCCAGCAGTTTTGTGAGGTTGGCTGAAGCTTTCTTT
V: TRBV5-1; D: TRBD1; size: -; J: TRBJ1-1; CDR3: CASSWGQGPDTEAFF; DNA: TGCGCCAGCAGCTGGGGACAGGGTCCGGACACTGAAGCTTTCTTT
V: TRBV19; D: -; size: -; J: TRBJ2-1; CDR3: CASSIGTGVGNEQFF; DNA: TGTGCCAGTAGTATAGGTACGGGAGTAGGTAATGAGCAGTTCTTC
V: TRBV5-4; D: -; size: -; J: TRBJ1-5; CDR3: CASSLGGGSNQPQHF; DNA: TGTGCCAGCAGCTTGGGTGGGGGGAGCAATCAGCCCCAGCATTTT
V: TRBV6-4; D: TRBD1; size: few; J: TRBJ2-3; CDR3: CASSGTGGTDTQYF; DNA: TGTGCCAGCAGTGGGACAGGGGGCACAGATACGCAGTATTTT
V: TRBV7-8; D: TRBD2; size: -; J: TRBJ2-2; CDR3: CASSTGLAGVTGELFF; DNA: TGTGCCAGCAGCACGGGACTAGCGGGAGTTACCGGGGAGCTGTTTTTT
V: TRBV27; D: TRBD2; size: -; J: TRBJ2-2; CDR3: CASMTSGTPNTGELFF; DNA: TGTGCCAGCATGACTAGCGGGACGCCTAACACCGGGGAGCTGTTTTTT
V: TRBV6-1; D: TRBD2; size: -; J: TRBJ2-1; CDR3: CASSGTSSGRLYNEQFF; DNA: TGTGCCAGCAGTGGAACCAGTAGCGGGAGACTCTACAATGAGCAGTTCTTC
V: TRBV25-1; D: -; size: -; J: TRBJ2-5; CDR3: CASSEYRDTSTETQYF; DNA: TGTGCCAGCAGTGAATATCGGGACACGAGTACAGAGACCCAGTACTTC
V: TRBV30; D: -; size: -; J: TRBJ1-6; CDR3: CAWSVGGQQNSPLHF; DNA: TGTGCCTGGAGTGTAGGCGGGCAGCAGAATTCACCCCTCCACTTT
V: TRBV11-1; D: -; size: -; J: TRBJ1-1; CDR3: CASSLALQGSEAFF; DNA: TGTGCCAGCAGCTTAGCGCTACAGGGCTCTGAAGCTTTCTTT
V: TRBV7-6; D: TRBD1; size: -; J: TRBJ1-2; CDR3: CASSSTGVYGYTF; DNA: TGTGCCAGCAGCTCGACAGGGGTCTATGGCTACACCTTC
V: TRBV15; D: -; size: -; J: TRBJ2-6; CDR3: CATSRDIISGANVLTF; DNA: TGTGCCACCAGCAGAGACATCATCTCTGGGGCCAACGTCCTGACTTTC
V: TRBV5-1; D: TRBD2; size: -; J: TRBJ2-7; CDR3: CASSLWTSGYEQYF; DNA: TGCGCCAGCAGCTTGTGGACTAGCGGCTACGAGCAGTACTTC
V: TRBV14; D: TRBD1; size: -; J: TRBJ2-2; CDR3: CASSQEKTGTGELFF; DNA: TGTGCCAGCAGCCAAGAAAAGACAGGGACCGGGGAGCTGTTTTTT
V: TRBV27; D: -; size: once; J: TRBJ1-2; CDR3: CASSLSGAYGYTF; DNA: TGTGCCAGCAGTTTATCGGGGGCGTATGGCTACACCTTC
V: TRBV18; D: -; size: -; J: TRBJ2-2; CDR3: CASSPPVGGTGELFF; DNA: TGTGCCAGCTCACCACCCGTTGGAGGCACCGGGGAGCTGTTTTTT
V: TRBV15; D: -; size: -; J: TRBJ2-7; CDR3: CATSESAGEQYF; DNA: TGTGCCACCAGCGAGAGCGCGGGGGAGCAGTACTTC
V: TRBV4-2; D: TRBD2; size: -; J: TRBJ2-1; CDR3: CASSQEGGGVLYEQFF; DNA: TGTGCCAGCAGCCAAGAGGGCGGGGGGGTGTTGTATGAGCAGTTCTTC
V: TRBV11-3; D: -; size: -; J: TRBJ2-7; CDR3: CASSLQGGSYEQYF; DNA: TGTGCCAGCAGCTTGCAGGGAGGCTCCTACGAGCAGTACTTC
V: TRBV6-6; D: -; size: -; J: TRBJ1-1; CDR3: CASSPGNEAFF; DNA: TGTGCCAGCAGTCCGGGGAATGAAGCTTTCTTT
V: TRBV10-3; D: -; size: -; J: TRBJ2-7; CDR3: CAISESGLADSYEQYF; DNA: TGTGCCATCAGTGAGTCTGGATTAGCGGACTCCTACGAGCAGTACTTC
V: TRBV19; D: TRBD1; size: -; J: TRBJ1-5; CDR3: CASAGDRGSPQHF; DNA: TGTGCCAGCGCCGGAGACAGGGGGTCCCCCCAGCATTTT
V: TRBV4-1; D: TRBD2; size: -; J: TRBJ2-7; CDR3: CASSPLTRTSGSHEQYF; DNA: TGCGCCAGCAGCCCCCTAACCCGGACTAGCGGGAGCCACGAGCAGTACTTC
V: TRBV7-8; D: -; size: -; J: TRBJ1-5; CDR3: CASTLGQSNQPQHF; DNA: TGTGCCAGCACCTTGGGACAAAGCAATCAGCCCCAGCATTTT
V: TRBV27; D: -; size: -; J: TRBJ1-5; CDR3: CASRADRTNQPQHF; DNA: TGTGCCAGCAGGGCGGACAGAACGAATCAGCCCCAGCATTTT
V: TRBV11-3; D: -; size: -; J: TRBJ1-1; CDR3: CASSFNMNTEAFF; DNA: TGTGCCAGCAGCTTTAACATGAACACTGAAGCTTTCTTT
V: TRBV6-5; D: TRBD1; size: -; J: TRBJ2-5; CDR3: CASSWTGPGETQYF; DNA: TGTGCCAGCAGTTGGACAGGGCCGGGGGAGACCCAGTACTTC
V: TRBV4-1; D: TRBD1; size: few; J: TRBJ2-3; CDR3: CASSQASTGGITDTQYF; DNA: TGCGCCAGCAGCCAGGCCTCGACAGGGGGCATCACAGATACGCAGTATTTT
V: TRBV5-1; D: TRBD1; size: -; J: TRBJ2-1; CDR3: CASSSIEGTGDEQFF; DNA: TGCGCCAGCAGCTCAATTGAGGGGACAGGCGATGAGCAGTTCTTC
V: TRBV6-1; D: TRBD1; size: -; J: TRBJ2-5; CDR3: CASSLRGKETQYF; DNA: TGTGCCAGCAGTCTCAGGGGGAAAGAGACCCAGTACTTC
V: TRBV29-1; D: -; size: -; J: TRBJ1-1; CDR3: CSALDRENTEAFF; DNA: TGCAGCGCCCTGGACAGAGAGAACACTGAAGCTTTCTTT
V: TRBV25-1; D: -; size: -; J: TRBJ1-1; CDR3: CASSVGKGRTEAFF; DNA: TGTGCCAGCAGTGTCGGGAAGGGTAGAACTGAAGCTTTCTTT
V: TRBV7-9; D: -; size: once; J: TRBJ1-5; CDR3: CASSLFRGNSNQPQHF; DNA: TGTGCCAGCAGCTTATTCCGCGGGAATAGCAATCAGCCCCAGCATTTT
V: TRBV5-1; D: TRBD1; size: -; J: TRBJ1-1; CDR3: CASSRGTARPLNTEAFF; DNA: TGCGCCAGCAGCCGCGGGACAGCCAGACCATTGAACACTGAAGCTTTCTTT
V: TRBV28; D: -; size: -; J: TRBJ1-1; CDR3: CASSFGMRTEAFF; DNA: TGTGCCAGCAGTTTCGGGATGAGGACCGAAGCTTTCTTT
V: TRBV29-1; D: TRBD2; size: -; J: TRBJ2-3; CDR3: CSVRVAGTTDTQYF; DNA: TGCAGCGTTAGGGTAGCGGGGACCACAGATACGCAGTATTTT